This TCR beta chain was documented in a study of response to subunit inactivated influenza vaccine listed by TCRdb under 2018. Notes on the research overall: The study used deep quantitative T cell receptor repertoire profiling to track responses to a trivalent subunit inactivated influenza vaccine. The full study reports these points: The authors proposed that each seasonal influenza vaccination may bring in only a limited number of new T cells.

A few counts support this clonotype. No cognate antigen has been identified for it. Base qualities are missing; no much larger clone stands one base away. Sequences SGHAT (CDR1) and FQNNGV (CDR2) are obtained from the germline V gene. The cysteine opens and the phenylalanine closes a CDR3 of 13 amino acids. Only the CDR3 portion is preserved as DNA: 39 bases, with reading frame beginning at the first base. The junction shows trimming of 6 bases on V and 1 base on J, plus 9 bases between the germline ends. The library was generated by RT-PCR. For sequencing, an Illumina HiSeq 2500 was employed. TCRdb took the public reads, trimmed them with fastp at Q25, ran MiXCR for clone calling and kept in-frame beta chains. CDR3 protein duplicates are merged, each entry listing the most common genes and DNA. The table for this sample lists fewer than 550,000 distinct CDR3 sequences; about 25% of them were counted only once. Jointly, the top ten make up approximately 2% of the sample.

The rearrangement joined TRBV11-2 to TRBJ1-1; the D region possibly corresponds to TRBD1 (6 bases align). The sample here was CD4+ T cells sorted from PBMCs, taken 5 to 6 days after vaccination. The clonotype originates from a man aged 50 or older who received an inactivated influenza vaccine. Donor details come from another sample of the same person, matched by shared clones. The bases read TGTGCCAGCAGAAAGACAGGGAACACTGAAGCTTTCTTT. Protein translation: CASRKTGNTEAFF.